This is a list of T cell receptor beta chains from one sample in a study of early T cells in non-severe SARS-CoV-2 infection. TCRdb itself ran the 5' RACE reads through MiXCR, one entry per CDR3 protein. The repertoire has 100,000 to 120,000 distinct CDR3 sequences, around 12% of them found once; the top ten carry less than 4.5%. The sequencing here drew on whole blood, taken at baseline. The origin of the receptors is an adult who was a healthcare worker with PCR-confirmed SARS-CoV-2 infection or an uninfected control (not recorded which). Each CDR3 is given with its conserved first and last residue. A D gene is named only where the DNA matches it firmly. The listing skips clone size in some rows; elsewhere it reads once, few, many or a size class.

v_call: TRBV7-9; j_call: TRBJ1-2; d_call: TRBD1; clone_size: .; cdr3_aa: CASSLAGQGALDGYTF; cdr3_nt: TGTGCCAGCAGCTTAGCGGGACAGGGGGCGTTGGATGGCTACACCTTC
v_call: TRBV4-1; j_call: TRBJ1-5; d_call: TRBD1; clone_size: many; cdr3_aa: CASSQDRRRGRRDQPQHF; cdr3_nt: TGCGCCAGCAGCCAAGATCGGAGGAGGGGGCGCAGGGACCAGCCCCAGCATTTT
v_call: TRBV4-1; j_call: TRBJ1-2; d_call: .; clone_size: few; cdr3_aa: CASSQVRHPFFYGYTF; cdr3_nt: TGCGCCAGCAGCCAAGTGAGACACCCCTTTTTCTATGGCTACACCTTC
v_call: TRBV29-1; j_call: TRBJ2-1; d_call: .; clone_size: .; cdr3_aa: CSVGGGLGFDEQFF; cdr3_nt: TGCAGCGTTGGGGGCGGACTCGGTTTCGATGAGCAGTTCTTC
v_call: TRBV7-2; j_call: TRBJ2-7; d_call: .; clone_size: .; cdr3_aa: CASSPLAGTIYEQYF; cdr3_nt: TGTGCCAGCAGCCCCCTCGCAGGAACTATCTACGAGCAGTACTTC
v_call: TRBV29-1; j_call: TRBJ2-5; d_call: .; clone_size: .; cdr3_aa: CSVAMGQETQYF; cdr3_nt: TGCAGCGTTGCGATGGGGCAAGAGACCCAGTACTTC
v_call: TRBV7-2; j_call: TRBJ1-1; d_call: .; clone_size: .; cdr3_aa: CASSLVRGTYTEAFF; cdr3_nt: TGTGCCAGCAGCTTAGTTCGGGGGACCTACACTGAAGCTTTCTTT
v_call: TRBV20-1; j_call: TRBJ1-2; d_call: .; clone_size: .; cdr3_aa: CSARYKGRNYGYTF; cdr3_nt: TGCAGTGCTAGATATAAGGGACGGAACTATGGCTACACCTTC
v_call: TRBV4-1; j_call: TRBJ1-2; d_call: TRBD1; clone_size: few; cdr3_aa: CASSQYGQGYGYTF; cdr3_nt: TGCGCCAGCAGCCAGTATGGACAGGGTTATGGCTACACCTTC
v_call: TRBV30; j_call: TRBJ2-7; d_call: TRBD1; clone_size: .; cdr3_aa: CAWSRQGNEQYF; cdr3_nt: TGTGCCTGGAGCCGACAGGGTAACGAGCAGTACTTC
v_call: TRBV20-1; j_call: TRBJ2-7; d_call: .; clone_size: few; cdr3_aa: CSARDARAETYEQYF; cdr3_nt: TGCAGTGCTAGAGATGCGAGGGCGGAGACCTACGAGCAGTACTTC
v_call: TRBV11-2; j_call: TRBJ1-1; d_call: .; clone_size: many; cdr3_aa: CASSLVRGDTEAFF; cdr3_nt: TGTGCCAGCAGCTTAGTCCGGGGGGACACTGAAGCTTTCTTT
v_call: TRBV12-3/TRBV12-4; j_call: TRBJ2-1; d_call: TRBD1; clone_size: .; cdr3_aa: CASSFEGALHEQFF; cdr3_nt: TGTGCCAGCAGTTTTGAGGGGGCATTGCATGAGCAGTTCTTC
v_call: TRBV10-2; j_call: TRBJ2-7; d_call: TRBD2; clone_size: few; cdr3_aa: CASSPTSGGTYEQYF; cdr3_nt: TGCGCCAGCAGCCCGACTAGCGGGGGCACCTACGAGCAGTACTTC
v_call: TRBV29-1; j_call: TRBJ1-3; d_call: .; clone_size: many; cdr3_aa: CSVEGVARNTIYF; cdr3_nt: TGCAGCGTTGAGGGGGTCGCGCGTAACACCATATATTTT
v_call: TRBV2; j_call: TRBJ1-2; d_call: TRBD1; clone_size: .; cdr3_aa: CASSEQGADYGYTF; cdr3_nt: TGTGCCAGCAGTGAACAGGGGGCAGACTATGGCTACACCTTC
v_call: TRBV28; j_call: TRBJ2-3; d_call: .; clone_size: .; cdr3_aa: CASSPSFGIRTDTQYF; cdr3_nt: TGTGCCAGCAGTCCGTCTTTTGGGATCCGCACAGATACGCAGTATTTT
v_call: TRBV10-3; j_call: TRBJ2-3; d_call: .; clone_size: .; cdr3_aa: CAISARTEVTDTQYF; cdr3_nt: TGTGCCATCAGTGCAAGGACGGAGGTTACAGATACGCAGTATTTT
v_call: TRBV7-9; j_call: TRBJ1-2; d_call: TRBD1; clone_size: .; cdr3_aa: CASSPNLSGTGKHGYTF; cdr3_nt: TGTGCCAGCAGCCCAAACCTCTCCGGGACAGGGAAACATGGCTACACCTTC
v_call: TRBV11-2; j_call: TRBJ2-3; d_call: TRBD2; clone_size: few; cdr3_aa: CASSLNPVAGLQDTQYF; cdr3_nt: TGTGCCAGCAGCTTAAATCCAGTAGCGGGGCTTCAGGATACGCAGTATTTT
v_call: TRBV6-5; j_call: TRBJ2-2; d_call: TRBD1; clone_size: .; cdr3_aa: CASKWDRGRNTGELFF; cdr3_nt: TGTGCCAGCAAATGGGACAGGGGGCGTAACACCGGGGAGCTGTTTTTT
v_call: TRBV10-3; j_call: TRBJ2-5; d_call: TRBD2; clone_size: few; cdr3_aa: CAISVAGGPKETQYF; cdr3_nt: TGTGCCATCAGTGTGGCGGGAGGGCCAAAAGAGACCCAGTACTTC
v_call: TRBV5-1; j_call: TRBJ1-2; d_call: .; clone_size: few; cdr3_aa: CASGKTDQNYGYTF; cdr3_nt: TGCGCCAGCGGCAAGACTGATCAAAACTATGGCTACACCTTC
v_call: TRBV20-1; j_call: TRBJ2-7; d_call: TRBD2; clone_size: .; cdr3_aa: CSAVLAGTFEQYF; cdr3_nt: TGCAGTGCTGTACTAGCGGGGACCTTCGAGCAGTACTTC
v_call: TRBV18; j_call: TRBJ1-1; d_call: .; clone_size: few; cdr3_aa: CASSEAMNTEAFF; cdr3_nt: TGTGCCAGCTCTGAGGCCATGAACACTGAAGCTTTCTTT
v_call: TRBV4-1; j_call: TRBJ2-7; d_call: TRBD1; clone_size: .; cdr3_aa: CASSHKATGQASYEQYF; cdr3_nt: TGCGCCAGCAGCCATAAAGCCACGGGACAGGCCTCCTACGAGCAGTACTTC
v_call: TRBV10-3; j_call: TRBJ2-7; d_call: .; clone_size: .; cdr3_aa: CAISANRVLWEQYF; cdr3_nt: TGTGCCATCAGTGCGAACAGGGTTTTGTGGGAGCAGTACTTC
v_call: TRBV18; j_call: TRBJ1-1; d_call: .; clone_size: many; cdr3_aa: CASSRQLDTEAFF; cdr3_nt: TGTGCCAGCTCCCGCCAGTTGGACACTGAAGCTTTCTTT
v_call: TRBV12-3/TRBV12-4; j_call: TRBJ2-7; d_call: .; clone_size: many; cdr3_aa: CASRRGYEQYF; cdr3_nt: TGTGCCAGCCGTCGGGGCTACGAGCAGTACTTC
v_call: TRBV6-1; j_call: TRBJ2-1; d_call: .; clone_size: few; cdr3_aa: CASSDNFPLRQFF; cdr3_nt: TGTGCCAGCAGTGATAATTTTCCGTTGCGCCAGTTCTTC
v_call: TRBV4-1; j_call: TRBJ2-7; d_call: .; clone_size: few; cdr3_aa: CASTRGGGALDEQYF; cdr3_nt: TGCGCCAGCACCCGAGGCGGCGGGGCCCTGGACGAGCAGTACTTC
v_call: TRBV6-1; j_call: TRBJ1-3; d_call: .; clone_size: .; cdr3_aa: CASETGYGNTIYF; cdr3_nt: TGTGCCAGCGAAACAGGGTACGGAAACACCATATATTTT
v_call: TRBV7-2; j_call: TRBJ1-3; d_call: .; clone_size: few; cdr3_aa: CASSWEGTRRNTIYF; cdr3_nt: TGTGCCAGCAGTTGGGAGGGGACGCGTAGAAACACCATATATTTT
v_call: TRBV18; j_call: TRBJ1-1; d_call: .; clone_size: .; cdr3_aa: CASSPQTGSSEAFF; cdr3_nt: TGTGCCAGCTCACCACAGACTGGTAGTTCTGAAGCTTTCTTT
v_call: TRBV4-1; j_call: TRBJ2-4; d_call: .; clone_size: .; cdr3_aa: CASSRSVGSLVGLDIQYF; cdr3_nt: TGCGCCAGCAGCCGGAGCGTCGGTAGCCTAGTGGGGCTAGACATTCAGTACTTC
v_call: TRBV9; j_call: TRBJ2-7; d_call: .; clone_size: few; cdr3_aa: CASSVGDEYEQYF; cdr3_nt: TGTGCCAGCAGCGTAGGGGATGAGTACGAGCAGTACTTC
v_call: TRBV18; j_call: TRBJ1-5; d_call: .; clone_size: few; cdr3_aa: CASSPPGVNANQPQHF; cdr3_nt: TGTGCCAGCTCACCACCGGGTGTGAACGCCAATCAGCCCCAGCATTTT
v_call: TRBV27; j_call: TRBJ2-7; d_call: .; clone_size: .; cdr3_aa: CASSSGIPYEQYF; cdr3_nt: TGTGCCAGCAGTTCGGGGATTCCCTACGAGCAGTACTTC
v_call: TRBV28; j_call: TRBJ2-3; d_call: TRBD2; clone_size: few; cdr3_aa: CASSSPSGRFVDTQYF; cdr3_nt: TGTGCCAGCAGTTCTCCTAGCGGGAGGTTTGTAGATACGCAGTATTTT
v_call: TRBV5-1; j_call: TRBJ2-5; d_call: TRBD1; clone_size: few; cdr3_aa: CASSPGTAQETQYF; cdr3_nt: TGCGCCAGCAGCCCTGGGACAGCACAAGAGACCCAGTACTTC
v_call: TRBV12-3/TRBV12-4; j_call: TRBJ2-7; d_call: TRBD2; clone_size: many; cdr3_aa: CASSLLASGTYEQYF; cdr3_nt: TGTGCCAGCAGTTTGTTGGCTAGCGGGACCTACGAGCAGTACTTC
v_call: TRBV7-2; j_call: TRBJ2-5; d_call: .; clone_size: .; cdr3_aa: CASTRRGVQETQYF; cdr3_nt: TGTGCCAGCACTCGTCGAGGGGTTCAAGAGACCCAGTACTTC
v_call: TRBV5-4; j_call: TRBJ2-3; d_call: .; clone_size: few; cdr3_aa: CASSLAPGPSTDTQYF; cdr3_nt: TGTGCCAGCAGCTTGGCCCCAGGACCTAGCACAGATACGCAGTATTTT
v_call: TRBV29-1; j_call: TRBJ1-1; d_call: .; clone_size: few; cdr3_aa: CSDQHRNTEAFF; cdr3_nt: TGCAGCGACCAGCACCGGAACACTGAAGCTTTCTTT
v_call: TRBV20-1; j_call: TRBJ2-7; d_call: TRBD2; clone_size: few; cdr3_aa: CSASAGLAGGPQYF; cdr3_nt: TGCAGTGCTAGCGCGGGACTAGCGGGAGGGCCACAGTACTTC
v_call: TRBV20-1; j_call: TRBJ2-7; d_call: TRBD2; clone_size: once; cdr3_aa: CSAPGLAGFEQYF; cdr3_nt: TGCAGTGCACCGGGACTAGCGGGGTTCGAGCAGTACTTC
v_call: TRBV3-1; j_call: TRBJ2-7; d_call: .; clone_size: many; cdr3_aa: CASSRQTVSSYEQYF; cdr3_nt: TGTGCCAGCAGCCGTCAGACTGTCAGCTCCTACGAGCAGTACTTC
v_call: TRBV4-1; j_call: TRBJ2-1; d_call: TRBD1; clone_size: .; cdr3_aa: CASSQDRTGHSNEQFF; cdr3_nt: TGCGCCAGCAGCCAAGACCGGACAGGGCATTCCAATGAGCAGTTCTTC
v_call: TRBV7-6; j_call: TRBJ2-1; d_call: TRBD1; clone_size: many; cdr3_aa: CASSLWQGAADNEQFF; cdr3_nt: TGTGCCAGCAGCTTATGGCAGGGGGCGGCGGACAATGAGCAGTTCTTC
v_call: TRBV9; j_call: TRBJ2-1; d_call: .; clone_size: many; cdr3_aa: CASSVSGTDNEQFF; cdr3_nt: TGTGCCAGCAGCGTGTCCGGCACAGACAATGAGCAGTTCTTC
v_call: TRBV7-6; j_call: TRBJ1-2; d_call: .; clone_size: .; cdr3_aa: CASSLGPLDRPNYGYTF; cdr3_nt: TGTGCCAGCAGCTTAGGTCCCCTCGACAGGCCTAACTATGGCTACACCTTC
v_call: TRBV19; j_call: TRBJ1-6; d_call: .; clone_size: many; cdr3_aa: CASSIQTTGSRSPLHF; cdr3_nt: TGTGCCAGTAGTATTCAAACAACAGGGTCGCGTTCACCCCTCCACTTT
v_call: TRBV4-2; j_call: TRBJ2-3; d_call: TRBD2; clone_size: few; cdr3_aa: CASSHQQGASGRRGTTDTQYF; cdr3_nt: TGTGCCAGCAGCCATCAGCAGGGGGCTAGCGGGAGAAGGGGAACCACAGATACGCAGTATTTT
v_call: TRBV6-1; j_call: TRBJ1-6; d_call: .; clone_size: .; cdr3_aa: CASKPHFGASSPLHF; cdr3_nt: TGTGCCAGCAAACCCCACTTCGGGGCTAGTTCACCCCTCCACTTT
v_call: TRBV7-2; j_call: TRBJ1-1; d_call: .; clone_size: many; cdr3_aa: CASRSLHTEAFF; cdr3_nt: TGTGCCAGCAGGTCGCTGCACACTGAAGCTTTCTTT